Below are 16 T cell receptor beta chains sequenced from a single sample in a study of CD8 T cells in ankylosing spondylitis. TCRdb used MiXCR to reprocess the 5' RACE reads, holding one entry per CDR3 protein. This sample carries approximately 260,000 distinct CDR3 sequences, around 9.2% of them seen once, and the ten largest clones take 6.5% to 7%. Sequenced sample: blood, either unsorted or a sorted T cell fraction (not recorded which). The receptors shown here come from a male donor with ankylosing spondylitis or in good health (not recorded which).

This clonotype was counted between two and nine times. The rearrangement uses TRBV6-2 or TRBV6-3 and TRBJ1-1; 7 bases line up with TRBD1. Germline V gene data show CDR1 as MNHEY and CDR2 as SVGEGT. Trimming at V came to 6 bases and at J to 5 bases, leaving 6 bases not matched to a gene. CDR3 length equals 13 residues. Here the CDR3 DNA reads TGTGCCAGCAGGGAACAGGGGTGGACTGAAGCTTTCTTT. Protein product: CASREQGWTEAFF.

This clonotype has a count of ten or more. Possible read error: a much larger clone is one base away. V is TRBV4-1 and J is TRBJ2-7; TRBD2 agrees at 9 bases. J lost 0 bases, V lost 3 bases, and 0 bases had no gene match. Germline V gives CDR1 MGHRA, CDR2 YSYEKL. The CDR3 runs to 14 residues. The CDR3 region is CASSHSGSSYEQYF. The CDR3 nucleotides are TGCGCCAGCAGCCATAGCGGGAGCTCCTACGAGCAGTACTTC.

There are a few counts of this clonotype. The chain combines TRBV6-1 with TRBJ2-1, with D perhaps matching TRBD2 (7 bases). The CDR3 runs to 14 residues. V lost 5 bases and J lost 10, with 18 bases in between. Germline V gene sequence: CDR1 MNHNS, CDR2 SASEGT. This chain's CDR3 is CASSPDSARGEQFF. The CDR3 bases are TGTGCCAGCAGTCCGGACAGCGCGCGGGGGGAGCAGTTCTTC.

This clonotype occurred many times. The CDR3 region has the DNA TGTGCCAGCAGTTCACCTTGGGGGCCGAACACTGAAGCTTTCTTT. This translates into CASSSPWGPNTEAFF. This sequence joins TRBV12-3 or TRBV12-4 and TRBJ1-1; D may be TRBD1 (6 bases). This CDR3 contains 15 residues. The germline V and J ends were trimmed by 4 bases and 1 base, with 13 bases remaining between them.

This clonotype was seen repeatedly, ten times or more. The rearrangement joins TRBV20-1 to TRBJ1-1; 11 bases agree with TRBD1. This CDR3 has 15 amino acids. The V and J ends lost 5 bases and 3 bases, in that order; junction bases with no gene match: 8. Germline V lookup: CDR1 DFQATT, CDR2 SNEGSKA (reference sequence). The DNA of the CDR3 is TGCAGTGCTGCCCGCTCGGACAGGGGGCACACTGAAGCTTTCTTT. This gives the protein CSAARSDRGHTEAFF.

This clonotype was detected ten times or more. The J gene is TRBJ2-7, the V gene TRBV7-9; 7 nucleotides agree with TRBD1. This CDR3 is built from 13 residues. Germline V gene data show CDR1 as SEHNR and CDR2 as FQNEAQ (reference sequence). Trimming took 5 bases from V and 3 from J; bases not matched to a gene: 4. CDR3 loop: CASSETGNYEQYF. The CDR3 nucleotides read TGTGCCAGCAGCGAGACAGGGAACTACGAGCAGTACTTC.

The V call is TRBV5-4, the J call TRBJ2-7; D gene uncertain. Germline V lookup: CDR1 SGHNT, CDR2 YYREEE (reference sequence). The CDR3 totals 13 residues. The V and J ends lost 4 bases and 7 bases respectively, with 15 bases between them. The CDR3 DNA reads TGTGCCAGCAGCCCAAGGCCCAGCCAGGAGCAGTACTTC. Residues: CASSPRPSQEQYF.

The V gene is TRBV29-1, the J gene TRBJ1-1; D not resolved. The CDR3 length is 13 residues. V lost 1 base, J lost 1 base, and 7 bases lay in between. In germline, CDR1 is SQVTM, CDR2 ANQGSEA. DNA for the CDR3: TGCAGCGTTGAAGTTGGCTCGAACACTGAAGCTTTCTTT. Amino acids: CSVEVGSNTEAFF.

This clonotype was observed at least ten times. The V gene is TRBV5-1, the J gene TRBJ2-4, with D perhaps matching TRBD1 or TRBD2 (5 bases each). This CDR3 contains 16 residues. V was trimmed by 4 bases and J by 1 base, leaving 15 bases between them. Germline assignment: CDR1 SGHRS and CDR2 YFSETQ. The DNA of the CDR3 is TGCGCCAGCAGCCTGACTACGGACATTGCCAAAAACATTCAGTACTTC. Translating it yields CASSLTTDIAKNIQYF.

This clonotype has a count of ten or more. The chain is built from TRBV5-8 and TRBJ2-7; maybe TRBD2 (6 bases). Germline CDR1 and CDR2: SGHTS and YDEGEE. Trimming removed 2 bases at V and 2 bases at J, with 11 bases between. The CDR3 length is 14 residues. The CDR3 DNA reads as TGTGCCAGCAGCTTAGGGGACTCTACCTACGAGCAGTACTTC. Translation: CASSLGDSTYEQYF.

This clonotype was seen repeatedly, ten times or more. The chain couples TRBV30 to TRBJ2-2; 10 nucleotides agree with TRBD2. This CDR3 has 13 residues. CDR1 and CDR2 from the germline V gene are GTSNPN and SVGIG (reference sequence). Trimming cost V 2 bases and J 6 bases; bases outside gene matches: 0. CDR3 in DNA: TGTGCCTGGAGTAGCGGGAGGGCCGGGGAGCTGTTTTTT. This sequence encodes CAWSSGRAGELFF.

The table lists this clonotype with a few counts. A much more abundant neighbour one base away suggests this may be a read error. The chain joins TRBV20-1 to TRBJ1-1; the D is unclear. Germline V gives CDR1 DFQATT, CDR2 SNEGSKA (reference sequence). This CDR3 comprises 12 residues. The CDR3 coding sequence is TGCAGTGCTTTAGACGGGAACTCTGAAGCTTTCTTT. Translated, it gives CSALDGNSEAFF.

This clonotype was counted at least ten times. DNA for the CDR3: TGTGCCAGCAGCCTCAAGCAGTTCTCCGGGGAGCTGTTTTTT. It yields the protein CASSLKQFSGELFF. The V and J genes are TRBV6-1 and TRBJ2-2; D is unresolved. The CDR3 spans 14 residues. V was clipped by 6 bases and J by 6 bases, with 14 bases between them. The germline V gene encodes CDR1 MNHNS and CDR2 SASEGT.

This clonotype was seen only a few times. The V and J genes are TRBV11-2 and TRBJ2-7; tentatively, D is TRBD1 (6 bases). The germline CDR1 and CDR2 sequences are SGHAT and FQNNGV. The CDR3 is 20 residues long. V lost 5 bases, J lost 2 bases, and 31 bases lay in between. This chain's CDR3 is CASSLTGPYPNRESPYEQYF. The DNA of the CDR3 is TGTGCCAGCAGCCTGACTGGGCCTTACCCGAACAGGGAAAGTCCCTACGAGCAGTACTTC.

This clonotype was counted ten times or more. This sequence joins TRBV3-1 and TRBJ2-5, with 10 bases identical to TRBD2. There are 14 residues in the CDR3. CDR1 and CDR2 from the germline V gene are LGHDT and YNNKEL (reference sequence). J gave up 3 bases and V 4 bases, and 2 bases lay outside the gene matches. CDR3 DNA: TGTGCCAGCAGCCCCCTAGCGGGAGAAGAGACCCAGTACTTC. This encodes CASSPLAGEETQYF.

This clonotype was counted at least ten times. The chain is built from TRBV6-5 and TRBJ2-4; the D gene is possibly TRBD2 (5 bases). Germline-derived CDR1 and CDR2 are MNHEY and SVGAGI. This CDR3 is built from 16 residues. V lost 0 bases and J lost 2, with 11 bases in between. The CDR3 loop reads CASSYSERGSKNIQYF. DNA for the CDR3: TGTGCCAGCAGTTACTCAGAGAGAGGGTCCAAAAACATTCAGTACTTC.